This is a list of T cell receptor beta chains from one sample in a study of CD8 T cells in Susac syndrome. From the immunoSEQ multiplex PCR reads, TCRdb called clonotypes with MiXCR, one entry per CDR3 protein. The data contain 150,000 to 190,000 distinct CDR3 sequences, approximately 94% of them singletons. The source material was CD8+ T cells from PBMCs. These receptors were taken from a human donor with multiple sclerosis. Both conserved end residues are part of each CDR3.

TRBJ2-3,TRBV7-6,CASSPLRVKGATQYF
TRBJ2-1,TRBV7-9,CASSLVSGSYNEQFF
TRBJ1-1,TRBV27,CASSLSTGNTEAFF
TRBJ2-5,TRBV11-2,CASSLRFGKLAGFETQYF
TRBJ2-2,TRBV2,CASLSTRNTGELFF
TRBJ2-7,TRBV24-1,CATSDAAAEQYF
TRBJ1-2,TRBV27,CASSIQGAISGYTF
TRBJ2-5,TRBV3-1,CASSFSPSGRGRETQYF
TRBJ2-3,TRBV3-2,CASSHTQYF
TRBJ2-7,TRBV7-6,CASSFLQGETTYEQYF
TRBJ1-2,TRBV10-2,CASSAAGVGYGYTF
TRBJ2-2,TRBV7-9,CASSSPGLERGGELFF
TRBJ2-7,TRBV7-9,CASSSGEGTGSYF
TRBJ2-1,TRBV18,CASSPPSSVHDEQFF
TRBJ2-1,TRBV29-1,CSVEGHTGQLSYNEQFF
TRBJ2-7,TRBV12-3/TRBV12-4,CASSPRGPAYEQYF
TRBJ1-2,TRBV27,CASGLQARGGYTF
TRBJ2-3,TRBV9,CASSVGGGDTQYF
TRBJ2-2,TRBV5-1,CASSPTGPGELFF
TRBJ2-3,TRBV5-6,CASSATDTQYF
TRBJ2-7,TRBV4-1,CASSQEVSPTYEQYF
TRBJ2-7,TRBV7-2,CASSLWVGGQRESYEQYF
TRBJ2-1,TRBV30,CAWSVAGGPGNEQFF
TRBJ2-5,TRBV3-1,CASSSMGNQETQYF
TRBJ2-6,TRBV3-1,CASSAGVPFSSGANVLTF
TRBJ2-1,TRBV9,CASSVAGRSYNEQFF